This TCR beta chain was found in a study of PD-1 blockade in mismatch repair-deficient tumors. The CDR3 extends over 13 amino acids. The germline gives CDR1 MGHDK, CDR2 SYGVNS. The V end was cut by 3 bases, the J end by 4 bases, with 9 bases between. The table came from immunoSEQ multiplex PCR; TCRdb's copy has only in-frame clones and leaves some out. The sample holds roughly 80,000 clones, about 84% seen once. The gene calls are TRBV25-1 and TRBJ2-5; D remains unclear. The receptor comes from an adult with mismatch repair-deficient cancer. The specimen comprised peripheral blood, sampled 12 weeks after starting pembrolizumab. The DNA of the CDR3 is TGTGCCAGCAGTGACCCCCTAACAGAGACCCAGTACTTC. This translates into CASSDPLTETQYF.